This TCR beta chain was recorded in a study of siplizumab effects on memory and regulatory T cells. The study's findings and limits: Roughly 75-95% of proliferating CD4+ or CD8+ clones lacked a naive or memory phenotype that could be assigned.

Germline CDR1 reads SGHVS; CDR2 reads FNYEAQ. With V trimmed by 1 base and J by 5 bases, 7 bases remained unmatched. This CDR3 has 15 residues. In the case of this clone: Its antigen is unknown.

The protocol was immunoSEQ multiplex PCR, while the TCRdb copy is restricted to in-frame clones and leaves out a portion. The sample has 110,000 or so clones; roughly 91% are singletons. This receptor was identified in a human donor in good health. Sequenced sample: CD4+ T cells sorted from blood. The V call is TRBV7-6, the J call TRBJ2-7; TRBD2 agrees at 8 bases. The chain's CDR3 is CASSLGSSGFDEQYF. In DNA, the CDR3 is TGTGCCAGCAGCTTAGGGTCTAGCGGGTTTGACGAGCAGTACTTC.